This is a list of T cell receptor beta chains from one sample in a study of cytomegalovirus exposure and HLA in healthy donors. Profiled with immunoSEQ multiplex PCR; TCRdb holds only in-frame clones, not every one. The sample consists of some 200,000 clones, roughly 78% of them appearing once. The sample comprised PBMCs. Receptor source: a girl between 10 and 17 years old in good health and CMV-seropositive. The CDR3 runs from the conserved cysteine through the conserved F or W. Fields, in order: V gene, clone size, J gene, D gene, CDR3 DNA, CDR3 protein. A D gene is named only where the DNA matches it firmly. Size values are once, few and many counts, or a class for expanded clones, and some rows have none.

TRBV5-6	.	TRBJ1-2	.	TGTGCCAGCAGCTTGGGGGCAGGGATTAAGAACTATGGCTACACCTTC	CASSLGAGIKNYGYTF
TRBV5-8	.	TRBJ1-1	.	TGTGCCAGCAGCTTGGCCCGGGGTTTTGGGACTGAAGCTTTCTTT	CASSLARGFGTEAFF
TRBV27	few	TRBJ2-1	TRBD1	TGTGCCAGCACTGTACAGGGGCGGAATGAGCAGTTCTTC	CASTVQGRNEQFF
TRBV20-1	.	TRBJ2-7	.	TGCAGTGCTACAAGACAGTACGAGCAGTACTTC	CSATRQYEQYF
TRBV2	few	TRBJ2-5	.	TGTGCCGCCAGTTTGGGCCCTCAGTACTTC	CAASLGPQYF
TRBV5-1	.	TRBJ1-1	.	TGCGCCAGCAGCTTAATCCTTTCAGGCAACACTGAAGCTTTCTTT	CASSLILSGNTEAFF
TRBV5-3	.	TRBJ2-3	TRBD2	TGTGCCAGAAGCTTGAGGGGACTAGCGGATACGCAGTATTTT	CARSLRGLADTQYF
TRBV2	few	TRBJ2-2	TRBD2	TGTGCCAGCAATAGCGGGGCCACGAACACCGGGGAGCTGTTTTTT	CASNSGATNTGELFF
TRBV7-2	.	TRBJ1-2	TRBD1	TGTGCCAGCCGATTGGACAGGGCTAACTATGGCTACACCTTC	CASRLDRANYGYTF
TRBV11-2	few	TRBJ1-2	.	TGTGCCAGCAGCTGGGGGACAAGTTATGGCTACACCTTC	CASSWGTSYGYTF
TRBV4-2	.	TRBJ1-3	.	TGTGCCAGCAGCCAAGTGGAGGTGGGGGGAAACACCATATATTTT	CASSQVEVGGNTIYF
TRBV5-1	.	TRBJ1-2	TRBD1	TGCGCCAGCAGCTTAAACGAGGGACAGGGGAATGGCTACACCTTC	CASSLNEGQGNGYTF
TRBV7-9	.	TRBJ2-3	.	TGTGCCAGCAGCCCCGGACATAGCACAGATACGCAGTATTTT	CASSPGHSTDTQYF
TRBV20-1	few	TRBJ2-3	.	TGCAGTGCTTTTTACGAGGATACGCAGTATTTT	CSAFYEDTQYF
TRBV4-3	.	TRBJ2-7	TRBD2	TGCGCCAGCAGCCAATTCCCCGCTAGCGGGGGATACGAGCAGTACTTC	CASSQFPASGGYEQYF
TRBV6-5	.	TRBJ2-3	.	TGTGCCAGCAGTCGCAGGGGTGTTGGTACAGATACGCAGTATTTT	CASSRRGVGTDTQYF
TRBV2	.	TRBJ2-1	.	TGTGCCAGCAGTCCCCCCCTCGTGAGTGAGCAGTTCTTC	CASSPPLVSEQFF
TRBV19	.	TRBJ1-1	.	TGTGCCAGTAGTATTGAGGGCACGGACAGAGAAGCTTTCTTT	CASSIEGTDREAFF
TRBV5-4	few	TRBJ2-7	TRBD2	TGTGCCAGCAGCCCTTGGCCCCAAGCGGGATACGAGCAGTACTTC	CASSPWPQAGYEQYF
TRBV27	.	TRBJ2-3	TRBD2	TGTGCCAGCAGTTTAGTAGGCAGGGGAAGCGGGAGCCCTAGCACAGATACGCAGTATTTT	CASSLVGRGSGSPSTDTQYF
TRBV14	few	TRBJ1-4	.	TGTGCCAGCAGCCGGCGGGAACTTAATGAAAAACTGTTTTTT	CASSRRELNEKLFF
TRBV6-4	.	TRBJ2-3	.	TGTGCCAGCAGTGAAGTGACTGGCACAGATACGCAGTATTTT	CASSEVTGTDTQYF
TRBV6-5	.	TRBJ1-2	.	TGTGCCAGCAGTCCCATCACAGGGCTGGGAGGCTACACCTTC	CASSPITGLGGYTF
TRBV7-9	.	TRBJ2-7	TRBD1	TGTGCCAGCAGCTTAACGTGGGGACAGGGAACCTACGAGCAGTACTTC	CASSLTWGQGTYEQYF
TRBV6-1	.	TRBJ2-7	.	TGTGCCAGCCTCGAGGGACCGGGGACTGGCGAGCAGTACTTC	CASLEGPGTGEQYF
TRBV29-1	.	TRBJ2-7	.	TGCAGCGTTGCGGTGGTAGGCGGGTACGAGCAGTACTTC	CSVAVVGGYEQYF
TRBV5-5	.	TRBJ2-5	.	TGTGCCAGCAGCTTGGATCAGGTCGGAGAGACCCAGTACTTC	CASSLDQVGETQYF
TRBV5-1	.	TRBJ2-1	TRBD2	TGCGCCAGCAGTCCTAGCGGGGGGTACAATGAGCAGTTCTTC	CASSPSGGYNEQFF
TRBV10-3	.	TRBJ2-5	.	TGTGCCATCAGCGTGGGACTGCTGGAGACCCAGTACTTC	CAISVGLLETQYF
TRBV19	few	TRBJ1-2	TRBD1	TGTGCCAGTAGTATTTGGGACAGGGAGTTAGACTATGGCTACACCTTC	CASSIWDRELDYGYTF
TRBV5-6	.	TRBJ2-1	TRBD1	TGTGCCAGCAGCGGCCGGGACAGGGACTACAATGAGCAGTTCTTC	CASSGRDRDYNEQFF
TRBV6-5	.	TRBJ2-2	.	TGTGCCAGCAGTTACTTCCGAGTTCACACCGGGGAGCTGTTTTTT	CASSYFRVHTGELFF
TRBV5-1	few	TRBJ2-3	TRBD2	TGCGCCAGCAGCCTCACTAGCGGGGGGAGTACAGATACGCAGTATTTT	CASSLTSGGSTDTQYF
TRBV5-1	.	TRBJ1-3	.	TGCGCCAGCAGCTTGGAGTTTGGTTTAGAGGGGGTCGCTGGAAACACCATATATTTT	CASSLEFGLEGVAGNTIYF
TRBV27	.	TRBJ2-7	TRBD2	TGTGCCATTTCTAGCGGGGGGACCAGGGAGCAGTACTTC	CAISSGGTREQYF
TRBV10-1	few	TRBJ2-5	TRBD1	TGCGCCAGCTCGGGGCGAGGACAGGGATCCCTGGAGACCCAGTACTTC	CASSGRGQGSLETQYF
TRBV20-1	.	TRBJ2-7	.	TGCAGTGCTAGGGAGTACTACGAGCAGTACTTC	CSAREYYEQYF
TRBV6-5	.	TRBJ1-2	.	TGTGCCAGCAGTTACAACAGTCTCGATGGCTACACCTTC	CASSYNSLDGYTF
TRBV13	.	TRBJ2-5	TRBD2	TGTGCCAGCAGCCCCCGACTAGCGGGGGGGTTTCAAGAGACCCAGTACTTC	CASSPRLAGGFQETQYF
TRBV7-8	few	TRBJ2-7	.	TGTGCCAGCAGCGTACGGACTGTCTACGAGCAGTACTTC	CASSVRTVYEQYF
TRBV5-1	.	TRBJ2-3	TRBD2	TGCGCCAGCAGAACGGGGGGGTCAGATACGCAGTATTTT	CASRTGGSDTQYF
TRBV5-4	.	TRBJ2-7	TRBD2	TGTGCCAGCAGCCTACCGGTAGCGGGGGGTTTGCCCTACGAGCAGTACTTC	CASSLPVAGGLPYEQYF
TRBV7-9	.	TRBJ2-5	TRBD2	TGTGCCAGCAGCCAGGAATGGACTAGCGGGGGTATTGGGGGGACCCAGTACTTC	CASSQEWTSGGIGGTQYF
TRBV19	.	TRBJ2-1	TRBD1	TGTGCCAGTAGTACTGGACAGGGAAGTACCTACAATGAGCAGTTCTTC	CASSTGQGSTYNEQFF
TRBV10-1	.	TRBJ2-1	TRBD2	TGCGCCAGCAGTGGACCGCTAGCGGGGGAGCCCAATGAGCAGTTCTTC	CASSGPLAGEPNEQFF
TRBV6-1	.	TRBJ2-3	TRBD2	TGTGCCAGCAGTGAAGCAGCGGGGGGGCCAGATACGCAGTATTTT	CASSEAAGGPDTQYF
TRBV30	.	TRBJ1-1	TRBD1	TGTGCCTGGAGTGTTGGGAGGACAGGGGGAACTGAAGCTTTCTTT	CAWSVGRTGGTEAFF
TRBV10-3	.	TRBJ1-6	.	TGTGCCATCAGTGTGGATGCGGATAGGAATTCACCCCTCCACTTT	CAISVDADRNSPLHF
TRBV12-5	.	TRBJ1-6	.	TGTGCTAGTGGCTGGGGGGACCCTCCACCCCTCCACTTT	CASGWGDPPPLHF
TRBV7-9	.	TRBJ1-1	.	TGTGCCAGCCAATCACCAGACAGCCAGATCATGAACACTGAAGCTTTCTTT	CASQSPDSQIMNTEAFF
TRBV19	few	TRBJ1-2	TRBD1	TGTGCCAGTAGTATCCGCGACAGGGGGCGTGGGGGCTACACCTTC	CASSIRDRGRGGYTF
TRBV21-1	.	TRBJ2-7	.	TGTGCCAGCACACTGGACAGGTTGGGCGAGCAGTACTTC	CASTLDRLGEQYF
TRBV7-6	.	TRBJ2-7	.	TGTGCCAGCAGCCTACGGGGGACCCCATACGAGCAGTACTTC	CASSLRGTPYEQYF
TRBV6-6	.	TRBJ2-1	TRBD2	TGTGCCAGCATACTAGCGGGGGGGTATGAGCAGTTCTTC	CASILAGGYEQFF